Listed below are T cell receptor beta chains from one sample, sequenced in a study of blood T cell repertoires in COVID-19. TCRdb's table, derived via immunoSEQ multiplex PCR, lists solely in-frame clones and lacks some. The data contain about 76,000 clones, 60% to 85% of them singletons. The sample consisted of peripheral blood. The receptors stem from an older man with acute or convalescent COVID-19. CDR3s include the opening cysteine and the closing phenylalanine or tryptophan. The order of the fields is J gene, D gene, V gene, clone size, CDR3 DNA, CDR3 protein. D genes are given only for firm matches. Clone size is not always given. Where it is, it says once, few, many or a class for expanded clones.

>TRBJ1-1|-|TRBV7-8|-
TGTGCCAGCAGCTCACAGAACACTGAAGCTTTCTTT
CASSSQNTEAFF
>TRBJ2-3|TRBD1|TRBV15|-
TGTGCCACCAGCAGGGAACCGGGCATCTCAGGGGGAGATACGCAGTATTTT
CATSREPGISGGDTQYF
>TRBJ1-1|TRBD1|TRBV14|-
TGTGCCAGCAGCCAAGATCGCTCCGGGGACAGCACTGAAGCTTTCTTT
CASSQDRSGDSTEAFF
>TRBJ1-5|-|TRBV19|few
TGTGCCAGTAGTATTGGGGGCAGATATAGCAATCAGCCCCAGCATTTT
CASSIGGRYSNQPQHF
>TRBJ2-3|-|TRBV28|-
TGTGCCAGCAGTATCACTAGATTCACAGATACGCAGTATTTT
CASSITRFTDTQYF
>TRBJ1-1|-|TRBV29-1|-
TGCAGCGTTTTGGGACACCCGAACACTGAAGCTTTCTTT
CSVLGHPNTEAFF
>TRBJ2-1|-|TRBV27|-
TGTGCCAGCAGTTCCCACTACTCTCTCGGGACTTCCTACAATGAGCAGTTCTTC
CASSSHYSLGTSYNEQFF
>TRBJ2-1|-|TRBV14|-
TGTGCCAGCAGGGGGCCCGGCTCCTACAATGAGCAGTTCTTC
CASRGPGSYNEQFF
>TRBJ1-1|-|TRBV10-3|-
TGTGCCATCAGCTCTTCTCAGCGGACGGGGAGGGGGGCTTTCTTT
CAISSSQRTGRGAFF
>TRBJ2-1|TRBD2|TRBV27|-
TGTGCCAGCAGTTTCCTCCGGACTAGCGGGAGAGAAAATGAGCAGTTCTTC
CASSFLRTSGRENEQFF
>TRBJ2-1|TRBD2|TRBV4-1|-
TGCGCCAGCAGCCAAGAATTACTAGCGGGAGTATTCAATGAGCAGTTCTTC
CASSQELLAGVFNEQFF
>TRBJ1-1|TRBD1|TRBV5-4|-
TGTGCCAGCAGCCCCGGGACAGGCGGAATGAACACTGAAGCTTTCTTT
CASSPGTGGMNTEAFF
>TRBJ2-5|-|TRBV25-1|-
TGTGCCAGCAGTGATGTTGGGGCGCGGGAGACCCAGTACTTC
CASSDVGARETQYF
>TRBJ2-1|TRBD2|TRBV10-3|-
TGTGCCATCAAAGGCGCTAGCGGAGACAATGAGCAGTTCTTC
CAIKGASGDNEQFF
>TRBJ2-7|TRBD1|TRBV18|-
TGTGCCAGCTCACTCGGGACAGGGACCTCCTACGAGCAGTACTTC
CASSLGTGTSYEQYF
>TRBJ2-7|TRBD2|TRBV7-8|few
TGTGCCAGCAGTCCCTGGACTAGCCGAGCCTACGAGCAGTACTTC
CASSPWTSRAYEQYF
>TRBJ2-1|TRBD2|TRBV19|-
TGTGCCAGTATGCGCGGGGGAGGGCCGTATGAGCAGTTCTTC
CASMRGGGPYEQFF
>TRBJ2-1|TRBD2|TRBV10-1|few
TGCGCCAGCAGTGAGGGGCTAGCGGGAGTTTGGGGCAATGAGCAGTTCTTC
CASSEGLAGVWGNEQFF
>TRBJ2-2|TRBD2|TRBV2|once
TGTGCCAGCAGTGAGATAGCGGGAGGCACCGGGGAGCTGTTTTTT
CASSEIAGGTGELFF
>TRBJ2-5|-|TRBV5-4|-
TGTGCCAGCACGCGGGACAGCTTAATTCAAGAGACCCAGTACTTC
CASTRDSLIQETQYF
>TRBJ2-7|-|TRBV18|few
TGTGCCAGCTCACCACCGGCAGGGTCCGCCTACGAGCAGTACTTC
CASSPPAGSAYEQYF
>TRBJ1-4|-|TRBV29-1|once
TGCAGCGCCAAGGGGGTCCCTGAAAAACTGTTTTTT
CSAKGVPEKLFF
>TRBJ1-2|TRBD1|TRBV28|-
TGTGCCAGCAGACTCACAGGGGGTGGCTACACCTTC
CASRLTGGGYTF
>TRBJ2-1|-|TRBV20-1|-
TGCAGTGCTAGTTCCATGGGGCGCGGGATGAGATACAATGAGCAGTTCTTC
CSASSMGRGMRYNEQFF
>TRBJ2-1|-|TRBV6-5|-
TGTGCCAGCAGACCTAGCGTTTACAATGAGCAGTTCTTC
CASRPSVYNEQFF
>TRBJ1-1|-|TRBV18|-
TGTGCCAGCTCACGGACAGTGAACACTGAAGCTTTCTTT
CASSRTVNTEAFF
>TRBJ2-3|TRBD2|TRBV11-2|-
TGTGCCAGCAGCCCGCTAGCGGGAAGCACAGATACGCAGTATTTT
CASSPLAGSTDTQYF
>TRBJ2-7|TRBD2|TRBV27|-
TGTGCCAGCAGTTCCCTACTAGCGGGAGGTTACGACGAGCAGTACTTC
CASSSLLAGGYDEQYF
>TRBJ1-2|TRBD1|TRBV28|-
TGTGCCAGCAGTTTAATGAGGGGGCGCAGTGGTGGCTACACCTTC
CASSLMRGRSGGYTF
>TRBJ2-1|TRBD2|TRBV4-3|once
TGCGCCAGCAGACGCGGGACTAGCGGGAGCTATGAGCAGTTCTTC
CASRRGTSGSYEQFF
>TRBJ2-7|TRBD2|TRBV19|-
TGTGCCAGTAGTCCTAACTTGACTAGCGGGAGTGGATTAACACTACGGCCACTACGCGAGCAGTACTTC
CASSPNLTSGSGLTLRPLREQYF
>TRBJ1-1|TRBD1|TRBV5-1|-
TGCGCCAGTGGGACAGGGGGTGGGATGGACACTGAAGCTTTCTTT
CASGTGGGMDTEAFF
>TRBJ1-5|TRBD1|TRBV6-5|-
TGTGCCAGCAGCTTCGACAGGGATAGCAATCAGCCCCAGCATTTT
CASSFDRDSNQPQHF
>TRBJ1-2|TRBD1|TRBV4-2|many
TGTGCCAGCAGCCAAGTCGTGGGACAGGGGGCTAGCTACACCTTC
CASSQVVGQGASYTF
>TRBJ1-6|-|TRBV5-1|-
TGCGCCAGCAGCGTAGACTGGAATTCACCCCTCCACTTT
CASSVDWNSPLHF
>TRBJ1-1|-|TRBV20-1|-
TGCAGTGCTAGTAGGGCGGGCACTGAAGCTTTCTTT
CSASRAGTEAFF
>TRBJ2-6|TRBD1|TRBV28|-
TGTGCCAGCAGCAGGGACAGGGTAGGGGGCTCTGGGGCCAACGTCCTGACTTTC
CASSRDRVGGSGANVLTF
>TRBJ2-7|-|TRBV24-1|few
TGTGCCCCGAAGGTCCTAGCCTTCTACGAGCAGTACTTC
CAPKVLAFYEQYF
>TRBJ2-2|-|TRBV25-1|-
TGTGCCAGTCTCGGGGGGCCCGGGGAGCTGTTTTTT
CASLGGPGELFF
>TRBJ2-7|-|TRBV18|-
TGTGCCAGCTCACCGGCTGGCTCCTACGAGCAGTACTTC
CASSPAGSYEQYF
>TRBJ2-1|TRBD2|TRBV11-3|-
TGTGCCAGCAGCTTAGTGGGCGGGAGGGGCAATGAGCAGTTCTTC
CASSLVGGRGNEQFF
>TRBJ2-1|TRBD2|TRBV28|-
TGTGCCAGCAGGACCGGGACTAGCGGAAGGAATGAGCAGTTCTTC
CASRTGTSGRNEQFF
>TRBJ2-5|TRBD2|TRBV19|-
TGTGCCAGTAGTCTGACGGGGACTAGCCTAGAGACCCAGTACTTC
CASSLTGTSLETQYF
>TRBJ2-5|-|TRBV15|-
TGTGCCACCAGCAGAGATCAGGCACCTAAGGACTTC
CATSRDQAPKDF
>TRBJ2-5|-|TRBV11-3|-
TGTGCCAGCAGCTTTAACACCCAAGAGACCCAGTACTTC
CASSFNTQETQYF
>TRBJ1-4|TRBD1|TRBV5-4|-
TGTGCCAGCAGCAGTAGACAGGGCGGAGGGTCTGAAAAACTGTTTTTT
CASSSRQGGGSEKLFF
>TRBJ2-1|TRBD2|TRBV29-1|-
TGCGCGGGGGGAGATTACAATGAGCAGTTCTTC
CAGGDYNEQFF
>TRBJ2-7|TRBD2|TRBV7-2|-
TGTGCCAGCAGCCTCCCGGCGGGAGGAATCTACGAGCAGTACTTC
CASSLPAGGIYEQYF
>TRBJ1-2|-|TRBV12-5|-
TGTGCTAGTGGTTTGTACCTCGGGGGTGGCGACTACACCTTC
CASGLYLGGGDYTF
>TRBJ2-3|-|TRBV12-3/TRBV12-4|-
TGTGCCAGCACCTTCCTGGATACGCAGTATTTT
CASTFLDTQYF
>TRBJ1-1|-|TRBV7-2|many
TGTGCCAGCAGCTGGACAACTAACACTGAAGCTTTCTTT
CASSWTTNTEAFF
>TRBJ1-4|-|TRBV7-2|-
TGTGCCAGCAGACGGACAGCCTGGGCGTCTACTAATGAAAAACTGTTTTTT
CASRRTAWASTNEKLFF
>TRBJ1-2|TRBD1|TRBV29-1|once
TGCAGCGTGGCGGACAGGGGCGGCTATGGCTACACCTTC
CSVADRGGYGYTF
>TRBJ2-7|TRBD2|TRBV28|-
TGTGCCAGCAAGGAGCGGGGCGAGCAGTACTTC
CASKERGEQYF
>TRBJ1-2|-|TRBV3-1/TRBV3-2|-
TGTGCCAGCAGCCAAAGTAAGATAGAGCCCCGGTTC
CASSQSKIEPRF
>TRBJ2-5|TRBD2|TRBV6-5|-
TGTGCCAGCAGCTTTCTAGCGGGAGAGTTAGAGACCCAGTACTTC
CASSFLAGELETQYF